Each of the 16 T cell receptor beta chains below was sequenced from the same sample in a study of cytomegalovirus exposure and HLA in healthy donors. 60 Vbeta and 13 Jbeta primers were used in PCR. Measured with immunoSEQ multiplex PCR; TCRdb has only the in-frame clones, and not every one. The sample includes 140,000 to 150,000 clones, nearly 90% of them seen just once. The sequencing sample was made of PBMCs. The source is a woman in her thirties or forties in good health and CMV-seronegative.

The J gene is TRBJ1-1, the V gene TRBV6-5, with 10 bases that match TRBD1. Trimming took 2 bases from V and 7 from J; bases not matched to a gene: 1. The CDR3 has 13 residues. The V gene's germline CDR1 is MNHEY and CDR2 SVGAGI. CDR3 sequence (DNA): TGTGCCAGCAGTTACCGGGACAGGGGTGAAGCTTTCTTT. Translated, it gives CASSYRDRGEAFF.

The rearrangement joins TRBV6-5 to TRBJ2-5, with TRBD1 matching over 11 bases. V dropped 4 bases and J dropped 6; count of bases not matched to a gene: 4. The CDR3 has 14 residues. The germline gives CDR1 MNHEY, CDR2 SVGAGI. The CDR3 DNA sequence: TGTGCCAGCAGTTGGGACAGGGGGAGTCAGACCCAGTACTTC. Translating gives CASSWDRGSQTQYF.

The V and J genes are TRBV4-1 and TRBJ1-4; D possibly corresponds to TRBD1 (5 bases). The CDR3 sequence is 16 residues long. Germline V gene lookup returns CDR1 MGHRA and CDR2 YSYEKL. The germline V and J ends were trimmed by 2 bases and 10 bases, with 20 bases remaining between them. The CDR3 coding sequence is TGCGCCAGCAGCCAACCCCTTACCGGGGGTCGAGGAAAACTGTTTTTT. This encodes CASSQPLTGGRGKLFF.

This sequence joins TRBV6-1 and TRBJ2-7; possible D gene TRBD2, 7 bases. The CDR3 extends over 14 amino acids. V lost 6 bases to trimming and J lost 4 bases, with 16 bases between them. From germline, CDR1 is MNHNS and CDR2 SASEGT. In DNA form, the CDR3 reads TGTGCCAGCAGAAAGACCCGGGGGGCGTACGAGCAGTACTTC. It translates to CASRKTRGAYEQYF.

The genes are TRBV10-3 and TRBJ2-1; D is unresolved. The CDR3 spans 11 residues. Germline CDR1 is ENHRY and CDR2 is SYGVKD. Trimming removed 4 bases from V and 7 bases from J, with 5 bases in between. CDR3 DNA sequence: TGTGCCATCAGTGTGACAAATGAGCAGTTCTTC. Residues: CAISVTNEQFF.

The chain carries TRBV6-5 and TRBJ1-1; D remains unclear. V lost 4 bases and J 0 bases, leaving 12 bases between the germline ends. The CDR3 extends over 15 amino acids. The germline CDR1 and CDR2 sequences are MNHEY and SVGAGI. CDR3 amino acids: CASSSPDTMNTEAFF. The CDR3 bases are TGTGCCAGCAGTTCCCCAGACACCATGAACACTGAAGCTTTCTTT.

The chain is built from TRBV7-9 and TRBJ2-5; 7 bases match TRBD1. Germline CDR1 and CDR2: SEHNR and FQNEAQ (reference sequence). This CDR3 is 14 amino acids long. V was clipped by 4 bases and J by 2 bases; unmatched bases: 4. The CDR3 DNA is TGTGCCAGCAGCTCTAAGACAGGGCAAGAGACCCAGTACTTC. This sequence encodes CASSSKTGQETQYF.

The chain employs TRBV19 and TRBJ2-7; the match to TRBD1 covers 9 bases. J was trimmed by 7 bases and V by 5 bases; bases with no gene match: 9. CDR3 length equals 14 residues. The germline CDR1 and CDR2 sequences are LNHDA and SQIVND (reference sequence). The CDR3 DNA is TGTGCCAGTAGTCTCCGGGACAGGGATGGGGAGCAGTACTTC. Translation: CASSLRDRDGEQYF. Supplemented by reference TRBV19 and TRBJ2-7, the full variable domain reads DGGITQSPKYLFRKEGQNVTLSCEQNLNHDAMYWYRQDPGQGLRLIYYSQIVNDFQKGDIAEGYSVSREKKESFPLTVTSAQKNPTAFYLCASSLRDRDGEQYFGPGTRLTVT.

The J gene is TRBJ2-7, the V gene TRBV6-5, with no clear D. Germline CDR1 is MNHEY and CDR2 is SVGAGI. The germline V and J ends were trimmed by 6 bases and 4 bases, with 16 bases remaining between them. This CDR3 is built from 14 residues. CDR3: CASSQVGTRYEQYF. In DNA form, the CDR3 reads TGTGCCAGCAGCCAAGTAGGTACGCGGTACGAGCAGTACTTC.

The CDR3: CASSLLGGTYEQYF. The CDR3 nucleotides read TGTGCCAGCAGCTTATTAGGAGGCACTTACGAGCAGTACTTC. V is TRBV7-9 and J is TRBJ2-7; possible D gene TRBD2, 5 bases. Germline CDR1 SEHNR, CDR2 FQNEAQ (reference sequence). This CDR3 contains 14 residues. Trimming pared 2 bases from V and 4 bases from J, leaving 12 bases between.

The chain carries TRBV5-1 and TRBJ2-7; tentative D call: TRBD1 (6 bases). Trimming removed 4 bases from V and 5 bases from J, with 10 bases in between. The germline V gene encodes CDR1 SGHRS and CDR2 YFSETQ. The CDR3 consists of 12 residues. The CDR3 DNA sequence: TGCGCCAGCAGCCCCCAGGGGAACGAGCAGTACTTC. Protein product: CASSPQGNEQYF.

The rearrangement uses TRBV4-1 and TRBJ1-3; a possible D gene is TRBD1 (6 bases). Germline values: CDR1 MGHRA, CDR2 YSYEKL. The CDR3 spans 18 residues. The germline V and J ends were trimmed by 4 bases and 1 base, with 20 bases remaining between them. CDR3 residues: CASSRFSGGTKSGNTIYF. The CDR3 nucleotides read TGCGCCAGCAGCCGATTTTCGGGGGGCACAAAATCTGGAAACACCATATATTTT.

The chain employs TRBV7-2 and TRBJ2-2; 8 positions agree with TRBD2. CDR3 length: 15 residues. From germline, CDR1 is SGHTA and CDR2 FQGNSA. Trimming took 8 bases from V and 1 from J; bases not matched to a gene: 6. The CDR3 DNA is TGTGCCAGCGGACTTAGCGGGATGAACACCGGGGAGCTGTTTTTT. It yields the protein CASGLSGMNTGELFF.

The chain links TRBV7-9 to TRBJ2-5; 10 bases match TRBD2. The J call may be wrong; the DNA end is better matched by TRBJ2-7. The CDR3 runs 16 residues. Per the germline V gene, CDR1 is SEHNR and CDR2 is FQNEAQ (reference sequence). CDR3 in amino acids: CASSLGTSGRAYEQYF. The DNA of the CDR3 is TGTGCCAGCAGCTTGGGCACGAGCGGGAGGGCCTACGAGCAGTACTTC.

J is TRBJ1-1 and V is TRBV28, with TRBD1 matching over 7 bases. V shed 4 bases and J 5 bases; nucleotides not matched to a gene: 4. The CDR3 covers 13 residues. The germline CDR1 and CDR2 sequences are MDHEN and SYDVKM. The CDR3 DNA sequence: TGTGCCAGCAGTTCGACAGGGCCGACTGAAGCTTTCTTT. Amino acid sequence: CASSSTGPTEAFF.

This chain uses TRBV11-2 with TRBJ1-2; D gene uncertain. CDR1 and CDR2 (germline): SGHAT, FQNNGV. This CDR3 is built from 15 residues. V lost 0 bases, J lost 4 bases, and 12 bases lay in between. CDR3 residues: CASSLDRIQVYGYTF. The CDR3 nucleotides are TGTGCCAGCAGCTTAGATCGGATCCAGGTCTATGGCTACACCTTC.